This record looks at one T cell receptor (beta chain) sequence and its context. The antigen is unknown. The data were obtained in a study of blood T cells in healthy people across ages. Trimming took 1 base from V and 8 from J, leaving 12 bases between them. Looked up from germline, CDR1 is SGHTA and CDR2 is FQGTGA. The CDR3 length is 14 residues. Each donor was a healthy Caucasian individual from Russia, aged roughly 6 to 90. With a J-beta primer mix and a sample-barcoded 5' primer, a second PCR ran roughly 6 to 11 cycles. A single record per CDR3 protein comes from TCRdb applying MiXCR to the 5' RACE reads. The sample yields 780,000 or so distinct CDR3 sequences, about 48% seen once. The study's findings and limits: Expanded clonotype shifts may have been confounded, as the donors had an unknown CMV status.

The sequencing input was blood. This chain joins TRBV7-3 and TRBJ2-4; D uncertain. The clonotype originates from a man at least 80 years old in good health. The CDR3 sequence: CASSLNGVQDIQYF. CDR3 nucleotide sequence: TGTGCCAGCAGCTTAAACGGCGTCCAAGACATTCAGTACTTC.